These 26 T cell receptor beta chains were all obtained from the same sample, sequenced in a study of blood T cell repertoires in COVID-19. Here immunoSEQ multiplex PCR was the method, and the copy in TCRdb shows in-frame clones only, minus some. Found here are about 42,000 clones, roughly nine tenths of them singletons; the top ten hold under 9.5%. Sequences were obtained from peripheral blood. Source of these receptors: a man aged 25-40 years with active or convalescent COVID-19.

This clone appeared once. The chain employs TRBV10-3 and TRBJ2-3; TRBD1 might be the D (6 bases). The V gene lost 9 bases and the J gene lost 2 bases, with 15 bases spanning the gap. The CDR3 has 14 residues. CDR1 and CDR2 (germline): ENHRY, SYGVKD. DNA of the CDR3: TGTGCCATATCAGGGGCGAAGACCACAGATACGCAGTATTTT. Protein: CAISGAKTTDTQYF.

V is TRBV7-2 and J is TRBJ1-2, with D possibly matching TRBD1 (5 bases). Germline values: CDR1 SGHTA, CDR2 FQGNSA. The CDR3 totals 14 residues. With 5 bases removed from V and 4 bases from J, the gap between germline ends came to 14 bases. The CDR3 is CASSSLGGGYGYTF. In DNA, the CDR3 is TGTGCCAGCAGCAGCCTGGGGGGGGGCTATGGCTACACCTTC.

V usage is TRBV6-1 and J usage is TRBJ2-1; 10 bases are a match to TRBD2. This CDR3 contains 15 residues. Germline CDR1 and CDR2: MNHNS and SASEGT. The junction had 5 bases not matched to a gene; V was cut back by 1 base and J by 8 bases. In nucleotides, the CDR3 is TGTGCCAGCAGTGAAGAGAGCGGGGGGGCCGATGAGCAGTTCTTC. Translating it yields CASSEESGGADEQFF.

The gene calls are TRBV19 and TRBJ2-1; 16 bases align to TRBD2. The CDR3 covers 20 residues. Germline CDR1 LNHDA, CDR2 SQIVND (reference sequence). The V segment lost 7 bases and the J segment 1 base; nucleotides outside the gene matches: 13. The CDR3 sequence: CASTAEGPGLAGGSYNEQFF. The CDR3 coding sequence is TGTGCCAGTACGGCCGAGGGGCCGGGACTAGCGGGAGGGTCCTACAATGAGCAGTTCTTC.

J is TRBJ1-4 and V is TRBV10-2; D is possibly TRBD1 (6 bases). The CDR3 length is 15 residues. The germline CDR1 and CDR2 sequences are WSHSY and SAAADI. V was cut by 2 bases and J by 8 bases, with 15 bases left in between. CDR3 sequence reads: CASSEPWGQGEKLFF. The DNA for the CDR3 is TGCGCCAGCAGTGAGCCGTGGGGGCAGGGGGAAAAACTGTTTTTT.

V and J are TRBV5-6 and TRBJ2-1; D is perhaps TRBD2 (7 bases). The CDR3 is made up of 19 amino acids. V dropped 2 bases and J dropped 0 bases, with 21 bases sitting between them. Per the germline V gene, CDR1 is SGHDT and CDR2 is YYEEEE. CDR3 region: CASSFSTGWRGPSYNEQFF. CDR3 nucleotides: TGTGCCAGCAGCTTTTCTACTGGTTGGCGGGGGCCCTCCTACAATGAGCAGTTCTTC.

The chain couples TRBV28 to TRBJ2-7, with 8 positions matching TRBD1. The CDR3 is made up of 14 amino acids. The germline V gene encodes CDR1 MDHEN and CDR2 SYDVKM. Losses at the gene ends were 10 bases for V and 4 bases for J; bases not matched to a gene: 12. The CDR3 sequence: CATSARTGTYEQYV. The DNA of the CDR3 is TGTGCCACCAGCGCGCGGACAGGGACGTACGAGCAGTACGTC.

The gene calls are TRBV6-1 and TRBJ1-2, with a tentative D call TRBD1 (6 bases). Between the trimmed V and J ends, which lost 4 bases and 6 bases, there was a span of 18 bases. Germline-derived CDR1 and CDR2 are MNHNS and SASEGT. The CDR3 is 15 residues long. The CDR3 is CASSGRGGALDGYTF. CDR3 bases: TGTGCCAGCAGTGGTCGGGGGGGGGCTTTGGATGGCTACACCTTC.

The chain joins TRBV6-5 to TRBJ2-5, with D possibly TRBD1 on 6 matching bases. From germline, CDR1 is MNHEY and CDR2 SVGAGI. The ends were cut back, 6 bases at V and 4 bases at J, with 15 bases in the middle. The CDR3 contains 14 residues. CDR3 sequence reads: CASRRQALPETQYF. The CDR3 DNA reads TGTGCCAGCAGAAGACAGGCTCTTCCAGAGACCCAGTACTTC.

J is TRBJ2-5 and V is TRBV30; no firm D call. Germline V gives CDR1 GTSNPN, CDR2 SVGIG (reference sequence). The CDR3 contains 11 residues. The V end was cut by 2 bases, the J end by 5 bases, with 6 bases between. The CDR3 protein is CAWSFGETQYF. CDR3 coding DNA: TGTGCCTGGAGTTTCGGGGAGACCCAGTACTTC.

The chain combines TRBV11-1 with TRBJ2-5; 7 bases agree with TRBD1. The junction had 6 bases not matched to a gene; V was cut back by 2 bases and J by 0 bases. Germline V gene sequence: CDR1 SGHAT, CDR2 FQDESV (reference sequence). This CDR3 contains 16 residues. The CDR3: CASSLLRGLDQETQYF. The CDR3 nucleotides read TGTGCCAGCAGCTTACTAAGGGGGCTGGACCAAGAGACCCAGTACTTC.

The CDR3 region is CASSSILTGKNTGELFF. The CDR3 bases are TGTGCCAGCAGTTCAATTTTGACAGGGAAGAACACCGGGGAGCTGTTTTTT. This chain uses TRBV28 with TRBJ2-2, with 7 bases fitting TRBD1. With V trimmed by 4 bases and J by 1 base, 9 bases remained unmatched. Germline CDR1 MDHEN, CDR2 SYDVKM. The CDR3 contains 17 residues.

This clone was detected only once. This sequence joins TRBV4-3 and TRBJ2-2; 9 bases are a match to TRBD1. Trimming at V came to 1 base and at J to 8 bases, leaving 2 bases not matched to a gene. CDR1 LGHNA and CDR2 YSLEER come from the germline V gene. The CDR3 extends over 14 amino acids. Here the CDR3 DNA reads TGCGCCAGCAGCCAAGGGGACAGGGCTGGGGAGCTGTTTTTT. Its protein product is CASSQGDRAGELFF.

The J gene is TRBJ1-2, the V gene TRBV2; 10 positions match TRBD1. The length of the CDR3 is 14 residues. After removal of 11 bases from V and 0 bases from J, the junction contained 6 bases not matched to a gene. The germline V gene encodes CDR1 SNHLY and CDR2 FYNNEI. The CDR3 spells CARQGARSNYGYTF. CDR3 DNA: TGTGCCCGACAGGGGGCTCGATCTAACTATGGCTACACCTTC. The full variable domain, its missing parts supplied by reference TRBV2 and TRBJ1-2, is EPEVTQTPSHQVTQMGQEVILRCVPISNHLYFYWYRQILGQKVEFLVSFYNNEISEKSEIFDDQFSVERPDGSNFTLKIRSTKLEDSAMYFCARQGARSNYGYTFGSGTRLTVV.

The DNA for the CDR3 is TGCAGTGCTAGTGTTAGCGGGAGTTGGCAAGAGACCCAGTACTTC. Protein product: CSASVSGSWQETQYF. The rearrangement uses TRBV20-1 and TRBJ2-5; the match to TRBD2 covers 9 bases. This CDR3 is built from 15 residues. J was trimmed by 2 bases and V by 3 bases; bases with no gene match: 7. From germline, CDR1 is DFQATT and CDR2 SNEGSKA (reference sequence).

The chain combines TRBV7-9 with TRBJ1-3; no clear D. Germline V gene data show CDR1 as SEHNR and CDR2 as FQNEAQ (reference sequence). Trimming stripped 5 bases from V and 4 bases from J, with 21 bases between. This CDR3 region has 17 residues. The CDR3 reads CASSLSEALGFGNTIYF. CDR3 nucleotide sequence: TGTGCCAGCAGCCTAAGTGAGGCCCTGGGTTTCGGAAACACCATATATTTT.

The J gene is TRBJ2-5, the V gene TRBV3-1 (or the pseudogene TRBV3-2), with D perhaps matching TRBD2 (5 bases). This CDR3 has 15 residues. The V end was cut by 1 base, the J end by 5 bases, with 14 bases between. Germline CDR1 reads LGHDT; CDR2 reads YNNKEL (reference sequence). The CDR3 sequence is CASSQGGFEAETQYF. CDR3 nucleotide sequence: TGTGCCAGCAGCCAAGGCGGGTTCGAGGCCGAGACCCAGTACTTC.

This sequence joins TRBV6-6 and TRBJ2-3; D is possibly TRBD2 (6 bases). V lost 7 bases, J lost 4 bases, and 12 bases lay in between. Germline values: CDR1 MNHNY, CDR2 SVGAGI (reference sequence). The CDR3 totals 13 residues. Here the CDR3 DNA reads TGTGCCAGCACCAACGGGGGTTCAGATACGCAGTATTTT. This encodes CASTNGGSDTQYF.

The V call is TRBV6-2 or TRBV6-3, the J call TRBJ2-2; a weak D match, TRBD2 (5 bases). This CDR3 comprises 17 residues. Germline V CDR1 and CDR2: MNHEY, SVGEGT. Trimming took 6 bases from V and 6 from J, leaving 23 bases between them. The CDR3 protein is CASSHPLAGNRPGELFF. The DNA of the CDR3 is TGTGCCAGCAGCCATCCTCTAGCCGGGAATCGCCCCGGGGAGCTGTTTTTT.

This chain links TRBV25-1 with TRBJ1-1; TRBD1 aligns across 10 bases. Germline V lookup: CDR1 MGHDK, CDR2 SYGVNS. The ends lost 1 base at V and 4 bases at J; junction bases unmatched: 6. This CDR3 has 16 amino acids. The chain's CDR3 is CASSESGGQGTTEAFF. The CDR3 DNA reads as TGTGCCAGCAGTGAATCGGGGGGACAGGGGACCACTGAAGCTTTCTTT.

J is TRBJ1-1 and V is TRBV19; 8 positions match TRBD1. Germline CDR1 and CDR2: LNHDA and SQIVND (reference sequence). V shed 4 bases, J shed 8 bases, and the junction held 6 bases outside the gene matches. The CDR3 runs 13 residues. The CDR3 coding sequence is TGTGCCAGTAGTAGAGGACAGGGCCTCGAAGCTTTCTTT. It encodes CASSRGQGLEAFF.

This chain joins TRBV3-1 (or the pseudogene TRBV3-2) and TRBJ1-2; 10 bases are shared with TRBD1. V was pared by 2 bases and J by 0 bases, with 6 bases of the junction left unmatched. Germline CDR1 is LGHDT and CDR2 is YNNKEL (reference sequence). There are 17 residues in the CDR3. CDR3 sequence: CASSQWTGGTSNYGYTF. The CDR3 DNA sequence: TGTGCCAGCAGCCAATGGACAGGGGGTACATCTAACTATGGCTACACCTTC.

This rearrangement joins TRBV5-5 to TRBJ2-1; 7 nucleotides line up with TRBD1. The CDR3 has 16 amino acids. Trimming took 0 bases from V and 3 from J; bases not matched to a gene: 6. Germline V CDR1 and CDR2: SGHKS, YYEKEE (reference sequence). CDR3 protein: CASSLGAGGYYNEQFF. The CDR3, as DNA: TGTGCCAGCAGCTTGGGGGCAGGGGGTTACTACAATGAGCAGTTCTTC.

The rearrangement joins TRBV29-1 to TRBJ1-2; 10 bases are a match to TRBD1. The J segment lost 3 bases and the V segment lost 5 bases, leaving 3 bases of the junction unmatched. The CDR3 spans 13 residues. CDR1 is SQVTM, CDR2 ANQGSEA, per germline. CDR3 nucleotide sequence: TGCAGCGTTTTCGGACAGGGGGACTATGGCTACACCTTC. Its translation: CSVFGQGDYGYTF.

This chain uses TRBV6-2 or TRBV6-3 with TRBJ2-5; the match to TRBD2 covers 9 bases. V was clipped by 6 bases and J by 2 bases; unmatched bases: 22. This CDR3 spans 20 amino acids. CDR1 MNHEY and CDR2 SVGEGT come from the germline V gene. The CDR3 bases are TGTGCCAGCAGCGGGGGGAGCCATGTGGTACTAGCGGGTCAGCAAGAGACCCAGTACTTC. As protein: CASSGGSHVVLAGQQETQYF.

The V call is TRBV28, the J call TRBJ1-4; D not certain. Germline V gene lookup returns CDR1 MDHEN and CDR2 SYDVKM. The CDR3 runs to 11 residues. V lost 2 bases and J 8 bases, leaving 3 bases between the germline ends. The chain's CDR3 is CASSLEEKLFF. The CDR3 DNA is TGTGCCAGCAGTTTAGAGGAAAAACTGTTTTTT.